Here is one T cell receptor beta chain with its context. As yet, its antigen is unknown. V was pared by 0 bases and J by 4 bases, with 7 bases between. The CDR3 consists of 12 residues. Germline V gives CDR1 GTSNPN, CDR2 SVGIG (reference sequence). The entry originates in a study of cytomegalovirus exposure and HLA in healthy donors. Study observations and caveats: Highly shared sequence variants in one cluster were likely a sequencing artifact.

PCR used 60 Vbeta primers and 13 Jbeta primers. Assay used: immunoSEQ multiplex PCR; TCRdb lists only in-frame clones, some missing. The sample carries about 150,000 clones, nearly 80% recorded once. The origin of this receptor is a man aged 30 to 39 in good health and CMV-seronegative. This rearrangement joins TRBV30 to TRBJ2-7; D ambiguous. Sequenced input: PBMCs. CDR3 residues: CAWSVDGYEQYF. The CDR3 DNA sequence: TGTGCCTGGAGTGTAGACGGGTACGAGCAGTACTTC.